The clone carrying this T cell receptor beta chain was counted between two and nine times. Its specificity is not known. The data belong to a study of T cell repertoires in cytomegalovirus infection. The overall study: Both a matching HLA type and CMV infection were indicated by public TCR beta signatures. General study findings and limits: There were HLA-C-restricted CMV-specific TCR beta clonotypes dominating the ex vivo response.

Via MiXCR, TCRdb re-called the reads, giving one row per CDR3 protein. The sample has 350,000 to 500,000 distinct CDR3 sequences, about 33% seen once. The germline gives CDR1 LNHDA, CDR2 SQIVND (reference sequence). Trimming left V 1 base short and J 4 bases short, with 10 bases between. CDR3 length equals 14 residues. Specimen: PBMCs. The receptor's source is a human donor in good health (CMV status not recorded). Some clones in this sample may be carry-over from other donors' samples. The chain is built from TRBV19 and TRBJ1-2; no reliable D call. The CDR3 coding sequence is TGTGCCAGTAGTATAGTAGATGTCTTCTATGGCTACACCTTC. It specifies CASSIVDVFYGYTF.